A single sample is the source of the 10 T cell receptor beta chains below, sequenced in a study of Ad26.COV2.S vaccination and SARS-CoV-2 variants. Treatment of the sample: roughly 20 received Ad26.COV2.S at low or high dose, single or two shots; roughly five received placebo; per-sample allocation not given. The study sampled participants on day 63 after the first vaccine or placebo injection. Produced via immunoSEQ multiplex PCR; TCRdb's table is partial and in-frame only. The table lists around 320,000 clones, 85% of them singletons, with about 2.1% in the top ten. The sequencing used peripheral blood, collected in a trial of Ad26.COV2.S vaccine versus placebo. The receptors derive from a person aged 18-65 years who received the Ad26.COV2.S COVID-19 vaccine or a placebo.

CDR3 sequence reads: CASSLAGTGDTEAFF. CDR3 bases: TGTGCCAGCAGCTTAGCAGGGACAGGGGACACTGAAGCTTTCTTT. The V and J genes are TRBV11-3 and TRBJ1-1; 10 nucleotides line up with TRBD1. CDR1 is SGHNT, CDR2 YENEEA, per germline. This CDR3 contains 15 residues. V lost 1 base, J lost 3 bases, and 2 bases stayed unmatched.

The CDR3 here is CASQKLNQPQHF. CDR3 bases: TGTGCCTCCCAGAAGCTTAATCAGCCCCAGCATTTT. The V and J genes are TRBV25-1 and TRBJ1-5, with unresolved D. CDR3 size: 12 residues. The ends were cut back, 11 bases at V and 4 bases at J, with 12 bases in the middle. Germline V gives CDR1 MGHDK, CDR2 SYGVNS.

The CDR3 sequence is CASSQDWGGNSPLHF. CDR3 sequence (DNA): TGTGCCAGCAGCCAAGATTGGGGTGGGAATTCACCCCTCCACTTT. This chain connects TRBV3-1 (or the pseudogene TRBV3-2) to TRBJ1-6; D is unresolved. The length of the CDR3 is 15 residues. Germline-derived CDR1 and CDR2 are LGHDT and YNNKEL (reference sequence). Trimming shortened V by 0 bases and J by 7 bases, and 10 bases separated the two germline ends.

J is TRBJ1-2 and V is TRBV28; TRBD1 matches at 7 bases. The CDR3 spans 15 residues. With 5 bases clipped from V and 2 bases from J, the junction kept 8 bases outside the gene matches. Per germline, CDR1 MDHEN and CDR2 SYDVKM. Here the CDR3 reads CASSLGSTGNYGYTF. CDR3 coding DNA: TGTGCCAGCAGTCTAGGTTCGACAGGGAACTATGGCTACACCTTC.

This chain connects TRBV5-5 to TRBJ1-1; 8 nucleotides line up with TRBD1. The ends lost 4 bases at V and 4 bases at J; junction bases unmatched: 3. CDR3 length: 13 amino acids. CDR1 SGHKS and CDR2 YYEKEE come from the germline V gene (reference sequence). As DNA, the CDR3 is TGTGCCAGCAGCATTACAGGGGGCACTGAAGCTTTCTTT. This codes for CASSITGGTEAFF. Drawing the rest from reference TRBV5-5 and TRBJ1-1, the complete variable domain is DAGVTQSPTHLIKTRGQQVTLRCSPISGHKSVSWYQQVLGQGPQFIFQYYEKEERGRGNFPDRFSARQFPNYSSELNVNALLLGDSALYLCASSITGGTEAFFGQGTRLTVV.

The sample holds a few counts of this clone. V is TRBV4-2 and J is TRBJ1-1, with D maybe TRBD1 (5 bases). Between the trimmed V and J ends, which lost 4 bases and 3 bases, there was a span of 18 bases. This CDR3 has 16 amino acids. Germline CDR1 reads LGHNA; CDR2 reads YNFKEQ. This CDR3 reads CASSPARFGGDTEAFF. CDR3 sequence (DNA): TGTGCCAGCAGCCCCGCCCGGTTCGGGGGTGACACTGAAGCTTTCTTT.

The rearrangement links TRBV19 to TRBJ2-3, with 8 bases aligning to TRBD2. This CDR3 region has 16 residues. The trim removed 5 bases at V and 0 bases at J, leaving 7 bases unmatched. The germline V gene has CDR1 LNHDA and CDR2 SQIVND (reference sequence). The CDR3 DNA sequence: TGTGCCAGTAGTCAAAATAGCGGGATCAGCACAGATACGCAGTATTTT. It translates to CASSQNSGISTDTQYF.

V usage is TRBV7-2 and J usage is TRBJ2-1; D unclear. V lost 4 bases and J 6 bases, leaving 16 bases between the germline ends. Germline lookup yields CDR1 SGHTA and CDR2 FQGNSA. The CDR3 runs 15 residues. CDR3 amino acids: CASSSDIQKSNEQFF. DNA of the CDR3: TGTGCCAGCAGCTCCGATATCCAAAAGAGCAATGAGCAGTTCTTC. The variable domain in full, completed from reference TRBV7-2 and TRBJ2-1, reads GAGVSQSPSNKVTEKGKDVELRCDPISGHTALYWYRQSLGQGLEFLIYFQGNSAPDKSGLPSDRFSAERTGGSVSTLTIQRTQQEDSAVYLCASSSDIQKSNEQFFGPGTRLTVL.

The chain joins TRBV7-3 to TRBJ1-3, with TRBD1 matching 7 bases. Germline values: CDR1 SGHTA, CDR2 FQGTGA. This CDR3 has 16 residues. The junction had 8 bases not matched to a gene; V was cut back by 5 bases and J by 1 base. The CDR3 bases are TGTGCCAGCAGCCCAACACACAGGGGTTCTGGAAACACCATATATTTT. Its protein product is CASSPTHRGSGNTIYF. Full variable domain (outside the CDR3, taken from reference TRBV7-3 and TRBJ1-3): GAGVSQTPSNKVTEKGKYVELRCDPISGHTALYWYRQSLGQGPEFLIYFQGTGAADDSGLPNDRFFAVRPEGSVSTLKIQRTERGDSAVYLCASSPTHRGSGNTIYFGEGSWLTVV.

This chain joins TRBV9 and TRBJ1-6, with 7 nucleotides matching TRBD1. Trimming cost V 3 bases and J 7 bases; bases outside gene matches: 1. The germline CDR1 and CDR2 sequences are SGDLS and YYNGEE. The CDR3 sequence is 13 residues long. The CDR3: CASSDRGNSPLHF. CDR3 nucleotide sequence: TGTGCCAGCAGCGACAGGGGCAATTCACCCCTCCACTTT. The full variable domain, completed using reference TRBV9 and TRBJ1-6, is DSGVTQTPKHLITATGQRVTLRCSPRSGDLSVYWYQQSLDQGLQFLIQYYNGEERAKGNILERFSAQQFPDLHSELNLSSLELGDSALYFCASSDRGNSPLHFGNGTRLTVT.